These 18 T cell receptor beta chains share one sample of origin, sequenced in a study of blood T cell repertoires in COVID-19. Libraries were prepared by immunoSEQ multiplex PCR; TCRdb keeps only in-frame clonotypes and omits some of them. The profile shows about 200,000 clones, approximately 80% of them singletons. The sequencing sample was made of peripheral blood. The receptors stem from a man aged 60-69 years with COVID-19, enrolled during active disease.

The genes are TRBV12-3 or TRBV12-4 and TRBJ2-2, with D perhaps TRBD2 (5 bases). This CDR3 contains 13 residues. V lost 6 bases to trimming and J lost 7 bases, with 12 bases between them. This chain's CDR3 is CASSPTGNGELFF. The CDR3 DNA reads TGTGCCAGCAGCCCCACCGGGAACGGGGAGCTGTTTTTT.

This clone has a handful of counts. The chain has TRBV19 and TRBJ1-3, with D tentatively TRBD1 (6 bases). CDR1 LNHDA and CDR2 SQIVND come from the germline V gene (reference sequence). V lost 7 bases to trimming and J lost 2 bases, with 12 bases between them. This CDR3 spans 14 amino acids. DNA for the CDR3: TGTGCCAGTATCCGAGGGGGTACTGGAAACACCATATATTTT. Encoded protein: CASIRGGTGNTIYF. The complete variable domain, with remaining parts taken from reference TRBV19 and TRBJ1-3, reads DGGITQSPKYLFRKEGQNVTLSCEQNLNHDAMYWYRQDPGQGLRLIYYSQIVNDFQKGDIAEGYSVSREKKESFPLTVTSAQKNPTAFYLCASIRGGTGNTIYFGEGSWLTVV.

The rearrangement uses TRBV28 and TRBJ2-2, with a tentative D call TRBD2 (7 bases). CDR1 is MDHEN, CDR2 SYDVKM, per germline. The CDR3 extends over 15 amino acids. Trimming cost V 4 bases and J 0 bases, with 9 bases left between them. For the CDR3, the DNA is TGTGCCAGCAGTTGGGGGGGCTCGAACACCGGGGAGCTGTTTTTT. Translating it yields CASSWGGSNTGELFF.

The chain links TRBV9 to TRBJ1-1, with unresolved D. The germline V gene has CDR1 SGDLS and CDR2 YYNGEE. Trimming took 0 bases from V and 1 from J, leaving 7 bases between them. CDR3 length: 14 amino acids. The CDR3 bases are TGTGCCAGCAGCGTAGATATGTGGAACACTGAAGCTTTCTTT. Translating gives CASSVDMWNTEAFF.

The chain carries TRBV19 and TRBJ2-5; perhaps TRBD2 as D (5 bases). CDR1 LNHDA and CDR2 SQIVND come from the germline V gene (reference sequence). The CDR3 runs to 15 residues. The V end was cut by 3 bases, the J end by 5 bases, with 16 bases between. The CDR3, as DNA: TGTGCCAGTAGTATTGGAGCGGAGCCCCGGGAGACCCAGTACTTC. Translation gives CASSIGAEPRETQYF.

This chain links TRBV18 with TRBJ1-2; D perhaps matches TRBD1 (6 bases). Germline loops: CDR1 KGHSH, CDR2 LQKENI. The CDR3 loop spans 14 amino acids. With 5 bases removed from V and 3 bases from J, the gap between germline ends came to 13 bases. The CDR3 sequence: CASSSQGTHYGYTF. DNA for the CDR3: TGTGCCAGCTCATCGCAGGGGACGCACTATGGCTACACCTTC.

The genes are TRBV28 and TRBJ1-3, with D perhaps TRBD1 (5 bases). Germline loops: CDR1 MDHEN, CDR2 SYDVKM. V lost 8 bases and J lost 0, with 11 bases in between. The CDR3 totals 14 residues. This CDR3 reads CASYVTGSGNTIYF. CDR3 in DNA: TGTGCCAGCTATGTAACAGGCTCTGGAAACACCATATATTTT.

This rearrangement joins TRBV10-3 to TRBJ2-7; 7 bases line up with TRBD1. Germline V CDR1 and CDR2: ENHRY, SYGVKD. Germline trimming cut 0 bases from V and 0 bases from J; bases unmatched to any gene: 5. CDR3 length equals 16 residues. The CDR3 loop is CAISESGPGGSYEQYF. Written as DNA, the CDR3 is TGTGCCATCAGTGAGTCGGGGCCAGGGGGCTCCTACGAGCAGTACTTC.

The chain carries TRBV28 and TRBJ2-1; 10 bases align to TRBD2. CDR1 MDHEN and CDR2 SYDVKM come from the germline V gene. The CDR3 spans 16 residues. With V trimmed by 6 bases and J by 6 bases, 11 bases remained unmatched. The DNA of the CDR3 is TGTGCCAGCAGCCGGAGCGGGAGGGGATTCTTCAATGAGCAGTTCTTC. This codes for CASSRSGRGFFNEQFF. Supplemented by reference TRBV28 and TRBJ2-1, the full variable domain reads DVKVTQSSRYLVKRTGEKVFLECVQDMDHENMFWYRQDPGLGLRLIYFSYDVKMKEKGDIPEGYSVSREKKERFSLILESASTNQTSMYLCASSRSGRGFFNEQFFGPGTRLTVL.

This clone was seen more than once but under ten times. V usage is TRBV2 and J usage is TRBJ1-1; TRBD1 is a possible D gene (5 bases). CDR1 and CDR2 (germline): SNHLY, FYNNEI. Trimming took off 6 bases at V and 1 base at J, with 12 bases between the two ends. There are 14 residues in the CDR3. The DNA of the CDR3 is TGTGCCAGCAGATACGGACAAGCGAACACTGAAGCTTTCTTT. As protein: CASRYGQANTEAFF.

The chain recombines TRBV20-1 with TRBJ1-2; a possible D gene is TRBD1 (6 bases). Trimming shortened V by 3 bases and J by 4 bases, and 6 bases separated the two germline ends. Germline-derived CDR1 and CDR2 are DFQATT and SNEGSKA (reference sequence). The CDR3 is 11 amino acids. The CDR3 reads CSARTGYGYTF. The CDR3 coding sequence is TGCAGTGCTAGGACAGGCTATGGCTACACCTTC.

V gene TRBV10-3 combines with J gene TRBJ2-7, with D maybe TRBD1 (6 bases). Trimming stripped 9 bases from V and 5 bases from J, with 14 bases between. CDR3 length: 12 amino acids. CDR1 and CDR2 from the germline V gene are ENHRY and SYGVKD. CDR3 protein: CAIQQGGHEQYF. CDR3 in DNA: TGTGCCATTCAACAGGGTGGCCACGAGCAGTACTTC.

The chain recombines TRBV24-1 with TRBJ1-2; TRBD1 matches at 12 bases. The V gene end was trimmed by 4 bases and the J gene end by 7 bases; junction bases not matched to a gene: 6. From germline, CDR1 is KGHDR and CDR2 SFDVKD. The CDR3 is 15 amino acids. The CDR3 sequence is CATSDPGQGATGYTF. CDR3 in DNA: TGTGCCACCAGTGACCCGGGACAGGGGGCGACTGGCTACACCTTC.

The CDR3 protein is CSAREGGDSPLHF. The CDR3 region has the DNA TGCAGCGCCCGAGAAGGGGGGGACTCACCCCTCCACTTT. V and J are TRBV29-1 and TRBJ1-6; D might be TRBD1 (6 bases). This CDR3 contains 13 residues. V dropped 7 bases and J dropped 10 bases, with 17 bases sitting between them. Germline V gives CDR1 SQVTM, CDR2 ANQGSEA. Combining the CDR3 with reference TRBV29-1 and TRBJ1-6 gives the whole variable domain SAVISQKPSRDICQRGTSLTIQCQVDSQVTMMFWYRQQPGQSLTLIATANQGSEATYESGFVIDKFPISRPNLTFSTLTVSNMSPEDSSIYLCSAREGGDSPLHFGNGTRLTVT.

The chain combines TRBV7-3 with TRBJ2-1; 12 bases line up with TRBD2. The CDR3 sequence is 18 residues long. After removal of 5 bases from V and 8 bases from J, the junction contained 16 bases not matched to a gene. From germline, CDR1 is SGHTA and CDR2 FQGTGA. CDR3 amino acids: CASSPTGLAGNPSDEQFF. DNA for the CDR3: TGTGCCAGCAGCCCCACCGGACTAGCGGGAAACCCATCTGATGAGCAGTTCTTC. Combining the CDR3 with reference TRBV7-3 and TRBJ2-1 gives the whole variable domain GAGVSQTPSNKVTEKGKYVELRCDPISGHTALYWYRQSLGQGPEFLIYFQGTGAADDSGLPNDRFFAVRPEGSVSTLKIQRTERGDSAVYLCASSPTGLAGNPSDEQFFGPGTRLTVL.

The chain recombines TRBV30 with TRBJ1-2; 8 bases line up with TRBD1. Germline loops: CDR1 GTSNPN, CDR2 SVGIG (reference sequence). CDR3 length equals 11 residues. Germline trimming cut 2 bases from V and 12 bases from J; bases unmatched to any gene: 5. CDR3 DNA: TGTGCCTGGAGTCAGGGGGCGTTACACACCTTC. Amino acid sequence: CAWSQGALHTF.

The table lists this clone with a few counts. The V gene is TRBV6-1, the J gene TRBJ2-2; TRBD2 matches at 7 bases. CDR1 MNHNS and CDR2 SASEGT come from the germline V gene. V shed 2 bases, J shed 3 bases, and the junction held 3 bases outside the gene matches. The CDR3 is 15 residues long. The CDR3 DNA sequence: TGTGCCAGCAGTGAATGGGGGGGACACACCGGGGAGCTGTTTTTT. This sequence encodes CASSEWGGHTGELFF.

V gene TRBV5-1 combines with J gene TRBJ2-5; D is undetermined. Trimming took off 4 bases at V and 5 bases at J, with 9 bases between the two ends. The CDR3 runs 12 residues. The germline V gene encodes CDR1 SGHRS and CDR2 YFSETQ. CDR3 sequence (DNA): TGCGCCAGCAGCCATTTCCGGGAGACCCAGTACTTC. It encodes CASSHFRETQYF.